This TCR beta chain was captured by sequencing in a study of cytomegalovirus exposure and HLA in healthy donors. PCR employed 60 Vbeta and 13 Jbeta primers. Profiled with immunoSEQ multiplex PCR; TCRdb holds only in-frame clones, not every one. The profile shows over 100,000 clones, 65% to 80% of them singletons. The CDR3 length is 12 residues. Per germline, CDR1 SNHLY and CDR2 FYNNEI. The V end lost 11 bases, the J end lost 4 bases, and 14 bases lay between the germline ends. The sample comprised PBMCs. This TCR was sampled from a male donor in good health and CMV-seropositive. This rearrangement joins TRBV2 to TRBJ1-2; D may be TRBD1 (5 bases). The CDR3 loop is CACQTVFYGYTF. CDR3 sequence (DNA): TGTGCCTGTCAGACAGTTTTCTATGGCTACACCTTC.